These 24 T cell receptor beta chains were all obtained from the same sample, sequenced in a study of blood T cell repertoires in COVID-19. The method was immunoSEQ multiplex PCR; TCRdb's version includes in-frame clones alone and lacks a portion of them. The data contain around 310,000 clones, under 90% of them singletons. Source material: PBMCs or T cells enriched from blood (not recorded which). These receptors came from a woman in her 30s who had recovered from COVID-19.

The V call is TRBV9, the J call TRBJ2-7; a possible D gene is TRBD2 (5 bases). V was cut by 3 bases and J by 3 bases, with 13 bases left in between. Germline V gene lookup returns CDR1 SGDLS and CDR2 YYNGEE. The CDR3 covers 14 residues. The DNA of the CDR3 is TGTGCCAGCAGCGCCGGAGGCACGCACTACGAGCAGTACTTC. This translates into CASSAGGTHYEQYF.

V and J are TRBV5-5 and TRBJ2-1, with D possibly being TRBD1 (6 bases). Germline V gene sequence: CDR1 SGHKS, CDR2 YYEKEE (reference sequence). The V and J ends lost 0 bases and 2 bases respectively, with 12 bases between them. The length of the CDR3 is 16 residues. The CDR3 spells CASSLAGDPPYNEQFF. DNA of the CDR3: TGTGCCAGCAGCTTGGCAGGGGATCCCCCCTACAATGAGCAGTTCTTC.

This sequence joins TRBV9 and TRBJ2-1; 8 nucleotides line up with TRBD2. This CDR3 is 16 amino acids long. CDR1 and CDR2 from the germline V gene are SGDLS and YYNGEE. Unmatched junction bases numbered 11, after V lost 3 bases and J lost 6 bases. CDR3 protein: CASSEPSAGGGNEQFF. In nucleotides, the CDR3 is TGTGCCAGCAGCGAGCCCTCTGCCGGGGGGGGCAATGAGCAGTTCTTC. The full variable domain, completed using reference TRBV9 and TRBJ2-1, is DSGVTQTPKHLITATGQRVTLRCSPRSGDLSVYWYQQSLDQGLQFLIQYYNGEERAKGNILERFSAQQFPDLHSELNLSSLELGDSALYFCASSEPSAGGGNEQFFGPGTRLTVL.

The chain is built from TRBV27 and TRBJ1-2; D not resolved. Germline loops: CDR1 MNHEY, CDR2 SMNVEV (reference sequence). The CDR3 covers 13 residues. V lost 2 bases, J lost 8 bases, and 12 bases lay in between. In nucleotides, the CDR3 is TGTGCCAGCAGTTTAACCTCGACGGGGGGCTACACCTTC. Amino acid sequence: CASSLTSTGGYTF.

The V and J genes are TRBV7-2 and TRBJ2-1; a weak D match, TRBD1 (6 bases). From germline, CDR1 is SGHTA and CDR2 FQGNSA. The CDR3 runs to 16 residues. The V and J ends lost 4 bases and 2 bases respectively, with 15 bases between them. CDR3 region: CASSSLGGAPYNEQFF. The CDR3 coding sequence is TGTGCCAGCAGCTCACTAGGGGGTGCACCCTACAATGAGCAGTTCTTC.

The rearrangement uses TRBV27 and TRBJ1-4; no clear D. Germline V CDR1 and CDR2: MNHEY, SMNVEV (reference sequence). Trimming shortened V by 2 bases and J by 4 bases, and 8 bases separated the two germline ends. The CDR3 is 14 residues long. This CDR3 is CASSLTEFNEKLFF. The CDR3 region has the DNA TGTGCCAGCAGTTTAACAGAATTTAATGAAAAACTGTTTTTT.

This clone has just a few counts. The chain uses TRBV27 and TRBJ2-7; 8 bases line up with TRBD2. The CDR3 totals 18 residues. V shed 10 bases and J 0 bases; nucleotides not matched to a gene: 20. Germline CDR1 reads MNHEY; CDR2 reads SMNVEV (reference sequence). The CDR3 DNA reads TGTGCCACCAAACTATTTGCTGTACGGGAGGGGTCCTCCTACGAGCAGTACTTC. It translates to CATKLFAVREGSSYEQYF.

The chain couples TRBV27 to TRBJ2-7, with TRBD1 identical over 7 bases. Germline trimming cut 5 bases from V and 0 bases from J; bases unmatched to any gene: 7. Germline V gene sequence: CDR1 MNHEY, CDR2 SMNVEV (reference sequence). The CDR3 contains 15 residues. For the CDR3, the DNA is TGTGCCAGCAGTGTGGGACAGTTCTCCTCCTACGAGCAGTACTTC. Translated, it gives CASSVGQFSSYEQYF.

This chain links TRBV10-3 with TRBJ1-3, with D possibly being TRBD1 (5 bases). The CDR3 length is 13 residues. Per the germline V gene, CDR1 is ENHRY and CDR2 is SYGVKD. The V gene lost 3 bases and the J gene lost 6 bases, with 9 bases spanning the gap. The CDR3 DNA reads as TGTGCCATCAGTGATTCGGGGGTAAACACCATATATTTT. Amino acids: CAISDSGVNTIYF.

This clone showed up just a few times. The genes are TRBV12-5 and TRBJ2-3, with 8 bases that match TRBD2. V was pared by 5 bases and J by 3 bases, with 4 bases of the junction left unmatched. Germline V CDR1 and CDR2: LGHNT, FRNRAP. The CDR3 totals 14 residues. The CDR3 is CASGRTSLTDTQYF. DNA for the CDR3: TGTGCTAGTGGTCGGACTAGCTTAACAGATACGCAGTATTTT.

The chain has TRBV7-8 and TRBJ1-5, with 8 bases fitting TRBD1. CDR1 and CDR2 (germline): SGHVS, FQNEAQ. The junction had 11 bases not matched to a gene; V was cut back by 3 bases and J by 4 bases. This CDR3 region has 17 residues. CDR3 sequence reads: CASSLGQVQLRNQPQHF. In DNA, the CDR3 is TGTGCCAGCAGCTTGGGACAGGTCCAGCTAAGGAATCAGCCCCAGCATTTT.

This chain uses TRBV23-1 with TRBJ1-5; D is uncertain. TRBV23-1 is flagged as an ORF with uncertain function. This CDR3 region has 15 residues. V was clipped by 2 bases and J by 4 bases, with 12 bases between them. The CDR3 nucleotides read TGCGCCAGCAGTCAACTTAAAGCTCCGAATCAGCCCCAGCATTTT. This sequence encodes CASSQLKAPNQPQHF.

The gene calls are TRBV3-1 (or the pseudogene TRBV3-2) and TRBJ2-2, with a weak D call TRBD1 (7 bases). There are 16 residues in the CDR3. The V end lost 1 base, the J end lost 3 bases, and 12 bases lay between the germline ends. From germline, CDR1 is LGHDT and CDR2 YNNKEL (reference sequence). The CDR3 loop reads CASSQGQGGDTGELFF. CDR3 sequence (DNA): TGTGCCAGCAGCCAAGGGCAGGGGGGCGACACCGGGGAGCTGTTTTTT.

In this sample, this clone turned up a few times. This chain joins TRBV10-2 and TRBJ2-7, with D perhaps matching TRBD1 (5 bases). CDR1 is WSHSY, CDR2 SAAADI, per germline. V was cut by 3 bases and J by 2 bases, with 14 bases left in between. The CDR3 runs 15 residues. CDR3 sequence: CASSESGRSTYEQYF. In DNA, the CDR3 is TGCGCCAGCAGTGAATCAGGGCGGTCAACCTACGAGCAGTACTTC.

The V and J genes are TRBV27 and TRBJ2-1, with 8 bases that match TRBD2. The CDR3 extends over 17 amino acids. Germline values: CDR1 MNHEY, CDR2 SMNVEV (reference sequence). The V segment lost 3 bases and the J segment 8 bases; nucleotides outside the gene matches: 15. CDR3 amino acids: CASSFYGGAGAAHEQFF. Here the CDR3 DNA reads TGTGCCAGCAGTTTTTACGGAGGAGCGGGAGCCGCCCATGAGCAGTTCTTC.

The rearrangement joins TRBV2 to TRBJ2-1; 7 bases line up with TRBD2. Germline trimming cut 5 bases from V and 4 bases from J; bases unmatched to any gene: 2. CDR3 length equals 13 residues. In germline, CDR1 is SNHLY, CDR2 FYNNEI. The chain's CDR3 is CASSFSGYNEQFF. CDR3 bases: TGTGCCAGCAGTTTTAGCGGGTACAATGAGCAGTTCTTC. The full variable domain, in which reference TRBV2 and TRBJ2-1 provide the parts outside the CDR3, is EPEVTQTPSHQVTQMGQEVILRCVPISNHLYFYWYRQILGQKVEFLVSFYNNEISEKSEIFDDQFSVERPDGSNFTLKIRSTKLEDSAMYFCASSFSGYNEQFFGPGTRLTVL.

This rearrangement joins TRBV28 to TRBJ2-2; possible D gene TRBD1, 5 bases. The V gene's germline CDR1 is MDHEN and CDR2 SYDVKM. Trimming took 7 bases from V and 2 from J, leaving 20 bases between them. The CDR3 totals 17 residues. The CDR3 DNA reads as TGTGCCAGCATCGGATTTCGGACATCCCTAAACACCGGGGAGCTGTTTTTT. It translates to CASIGFRTSLNTGELFF.

The chain combines TRBV27 with TRBJ2-1; 13 bases line up with TRBD2. The V gene's germline CDR1 is MNHEY and CDR2 SMNVEV (reference sequence). J was trimmed by 4 bases and V by 2 bases; bases with no gene match: 2. The CDR3 runs to 16 residues. In DNA form, the CDR3 reads TGTGCCAGCAGTTTAGGGACTAGCGGGAAGTACAATGAGCAGTTCTTC. Residues: CASSLGTSGKYNEQFF.

The V gene is TRBV10-3, the J gene TRBJ2-1; D might be TRBD1 (6 bases). The V gene's germline CDR1 is ENHRY and CDR2 SYGVKD. Trimming left V 5 bases short and J 8 bases short, with 25 bases between. The CDR3 consists of 17 residues. CDR3 DNA sequence: TGTGCCATCAGTCCCGGAGGACAGAACCTCCCTACATATGAGCAGTTCTTC. Its translation is CAISPGGQNLPTYEQFF.

The chain combines TRBV19 with TRBJ1-2; D call uncertain. CDR1 is LNHDA, CDR2 SQIVND, per germline (reference sequence). The V and J ends lost 4 bases and 5 bases respectively, with 8 bases between them. The CDR3 covers 12 residues. CDR3 bases: TGTGCCAGTAGTAATACCCGGTATGGCTACACCTTC. Translated, it gives CASSNTRYGYTF. The entire variable domain, with the rest obtained from reference TRBV19 and TRBJ1-2, is as follows: DGGITQSPKYLFRKEGQNVTLSCEQNLNHDAMYWYRQDPGQGLRLIYYSQIVNDFQKGDIAEGYSVSREKKESFPLTVTSAQKNPTAFYLCASSNTRYGYTFGSGTRLTVV.

This chain joins TRBV11-1 and TRBJ2-7; TRBD1 is a possible D gene (6 bases). The ends were cut back, 0 bases at V and 1 base at J, with 10 bases in the middle. The germline gives CDR1 SGHAT, CDR2 FQDESV (reference sequence). The CDR3 runs to 15 residues. The DNA for the CDR3 is TGTGCCAGCAGCTTAGCGTTGGACAGTTCCTACGAGCAGTACTTC. Translated, it gives CASSLALDSSYEQYF. Based on the CDR3 plus reference TRBV11-1 and TRBJ2-7, the full variable domain is EAEVAQSPRYKITEKSQAVAFWCDPISGHATLYWYRQILGQGPELLVQFQDESVVDDSQLPKDRFSAERLKGVDSTLKIQPAELGDSAMYLCASSLALDSSYEQYFGPGTRLTVT.

The chain couples TRBV5-1 to TRBJ1-1; D perhaps matches TRBD1 (6 bases). The germline V and J ends were trimmed by 3 bases and 6 bases, with 21 bases remaining between them. Germline assignment: CDR1 SGHRS and CDR2 YFSETQ. The CDR3 is 16 residues long. CDR3 coding DNA: TGCGCCAGCAGCTCCGATGTCGGGGGGCGCAGGGCTGAAGCTTTCTTT. Translated, it gives CASSSDVGGRRAEAFF.

The chain recombines TRBV7-9 with TRBJ2-7; TRBD1 might be the D (5 bases). V shed 4 bases and J shed 4 bases, with 14 bases lying between them. Germline CDR1 reads SEHNR; CDR2 reads FQNEAQ (reference sequence). This CDR3 has 14 amino acids. The CDR3 sequence: CASSSGQESYEQYF. CDR3 sequence (DNA): TGTGCCAGCAGCTCCGGACAAGAATCTTACGAGCAGTACTTC.

This chain joins TRBV23-1 and TRBJ2-7, with TRBD1 matching over 7 bases. TRBV23-1 is sorted into the ORF group, with uncertain function. The trim removed 4 bases at V and 2 bases at J, leaving 11 bases unmatched. The CDR3 length is 16 residues. Written as DNA, the CDR3 is TGCGCCAGCAGTCGATCGGACAGGCGACCCGCCTACGAGCAGTACTTC. Its protein product is CASSRSDRRPAYEQYF.